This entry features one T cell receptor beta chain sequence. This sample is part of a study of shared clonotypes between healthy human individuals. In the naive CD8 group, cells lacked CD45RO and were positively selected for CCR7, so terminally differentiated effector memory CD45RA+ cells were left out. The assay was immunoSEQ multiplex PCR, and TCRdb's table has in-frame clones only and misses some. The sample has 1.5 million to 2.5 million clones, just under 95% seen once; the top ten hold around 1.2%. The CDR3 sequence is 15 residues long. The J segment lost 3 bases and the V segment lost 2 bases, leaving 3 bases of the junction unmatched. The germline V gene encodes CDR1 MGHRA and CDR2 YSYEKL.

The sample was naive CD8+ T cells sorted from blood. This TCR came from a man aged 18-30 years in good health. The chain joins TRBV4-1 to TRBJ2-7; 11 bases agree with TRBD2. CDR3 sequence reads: CASSQIGTSGYEQYF. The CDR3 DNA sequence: TGCGCCAGCAGCCAAATCGGGACTAGCGGCTACGAGCAGTACTTC.